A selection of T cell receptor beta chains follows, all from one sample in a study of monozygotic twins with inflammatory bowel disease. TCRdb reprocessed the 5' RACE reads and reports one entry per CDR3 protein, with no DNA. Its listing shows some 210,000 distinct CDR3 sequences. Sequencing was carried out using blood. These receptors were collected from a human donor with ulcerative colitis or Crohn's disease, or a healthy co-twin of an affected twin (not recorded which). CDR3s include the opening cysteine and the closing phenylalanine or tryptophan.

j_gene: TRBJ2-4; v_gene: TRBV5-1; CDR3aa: CASRPTGTGGSIRYSAKNIQYF
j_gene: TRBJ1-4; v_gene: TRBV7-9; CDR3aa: CASSFSQSNEKLFF
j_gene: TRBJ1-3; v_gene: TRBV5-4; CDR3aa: CASSFGGPFSGNTIYF
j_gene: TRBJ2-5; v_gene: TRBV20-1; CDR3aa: CSAAGGETQYF
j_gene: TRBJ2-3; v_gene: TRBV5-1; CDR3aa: CASSFRTGTDTQYF
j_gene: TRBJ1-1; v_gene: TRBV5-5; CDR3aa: CASSWIPGGNTEAFF
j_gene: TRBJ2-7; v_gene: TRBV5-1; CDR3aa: CASSSTGSYEQYF
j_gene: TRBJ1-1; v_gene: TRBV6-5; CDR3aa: CARDGTDIAEAFF
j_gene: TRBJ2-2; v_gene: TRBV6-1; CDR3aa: CASSWAGGAGELFF
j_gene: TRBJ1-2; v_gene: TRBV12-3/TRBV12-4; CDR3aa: CASSGGHYGYTF
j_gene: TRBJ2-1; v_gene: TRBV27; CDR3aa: CASSSWRGSYNEQFF
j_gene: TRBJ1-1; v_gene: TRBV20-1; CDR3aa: CSASPWSSEAFF
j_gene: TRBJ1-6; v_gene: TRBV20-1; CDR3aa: CSARDSHRGTGSSPLHF
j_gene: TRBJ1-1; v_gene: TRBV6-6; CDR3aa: CASSSHRVGTEAFF
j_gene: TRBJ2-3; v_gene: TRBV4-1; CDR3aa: CASSQPRLAGPTKDTDTQYF
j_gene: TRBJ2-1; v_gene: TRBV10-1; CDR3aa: CASSDPTSYNEQFF
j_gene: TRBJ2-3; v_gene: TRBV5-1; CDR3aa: CASSLWTSGGEGTQYF
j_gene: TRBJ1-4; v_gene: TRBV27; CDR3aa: CASSLWGSEKLFF
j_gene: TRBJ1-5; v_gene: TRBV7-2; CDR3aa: CASSEVPGRPQHF
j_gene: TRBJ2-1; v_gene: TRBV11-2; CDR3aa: CASSVERGGYNEQFF
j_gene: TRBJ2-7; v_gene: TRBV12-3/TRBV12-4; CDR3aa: CASSRDRGGLSEQYF
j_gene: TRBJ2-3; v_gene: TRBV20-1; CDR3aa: CSARLAGRRTDTQYF